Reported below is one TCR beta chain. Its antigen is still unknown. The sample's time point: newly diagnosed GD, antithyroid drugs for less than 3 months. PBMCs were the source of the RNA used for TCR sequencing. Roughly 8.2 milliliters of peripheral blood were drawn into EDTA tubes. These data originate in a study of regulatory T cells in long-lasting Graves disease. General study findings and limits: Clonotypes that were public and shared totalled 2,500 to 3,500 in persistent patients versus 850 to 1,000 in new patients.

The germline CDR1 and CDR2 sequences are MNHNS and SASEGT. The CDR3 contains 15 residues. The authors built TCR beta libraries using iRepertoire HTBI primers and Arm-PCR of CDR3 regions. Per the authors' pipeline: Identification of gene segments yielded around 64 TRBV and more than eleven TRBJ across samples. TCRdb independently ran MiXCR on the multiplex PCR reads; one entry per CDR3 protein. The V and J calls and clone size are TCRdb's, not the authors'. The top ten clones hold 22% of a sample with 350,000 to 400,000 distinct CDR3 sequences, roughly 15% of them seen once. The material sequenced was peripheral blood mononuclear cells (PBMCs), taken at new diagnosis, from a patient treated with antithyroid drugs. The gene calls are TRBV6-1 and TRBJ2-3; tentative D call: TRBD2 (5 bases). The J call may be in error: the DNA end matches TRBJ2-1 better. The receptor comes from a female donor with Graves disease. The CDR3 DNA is TGTGCCAGCAGTGAAGCCCTCGTGACTAACCGTGAGCAGTTCTTC. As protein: CASSEALVTNREQFF.